The clone carrying this TCR beta chain was observed a few times. What it binds is unknown. This sample was taken from a study of response to subunit inactivated influenza vaccine. Study outcomes and limitations: After each seasonal influenza vaccination, few new T cells are recruited, the authors suggested.

In TCRdb, the RT-PCR reads were re-called with MiXCR into one record per CDR3 protein. Among under 850,000 distinct CDR3 sequences listed, around 20% were seen once. The ends lost 5 bases at V and 4 bases at J; junction bases unmatched: 8. This CDR3 has 15 amino acids. From germline, CDR1 is DFQATT and CDR2 SNEGSKA (reference sequence). This receptor was obtained from a man aged 50 to 59 who received an inactivated influenza vaccine. This specimen was PBMCs from blood, taken roughly 5 days after vaccination. This rearrangement joins TRBV20-1 to TRBJ2-1, with TRBD2 identical over 10 bases. The CDR3 protein is CSASLSGRAYNEQFF. CDR3 bases: TGCAGTGCTTCTCTAAGCGGGAGGGCTTACAATGAGCAGTTCTTC.